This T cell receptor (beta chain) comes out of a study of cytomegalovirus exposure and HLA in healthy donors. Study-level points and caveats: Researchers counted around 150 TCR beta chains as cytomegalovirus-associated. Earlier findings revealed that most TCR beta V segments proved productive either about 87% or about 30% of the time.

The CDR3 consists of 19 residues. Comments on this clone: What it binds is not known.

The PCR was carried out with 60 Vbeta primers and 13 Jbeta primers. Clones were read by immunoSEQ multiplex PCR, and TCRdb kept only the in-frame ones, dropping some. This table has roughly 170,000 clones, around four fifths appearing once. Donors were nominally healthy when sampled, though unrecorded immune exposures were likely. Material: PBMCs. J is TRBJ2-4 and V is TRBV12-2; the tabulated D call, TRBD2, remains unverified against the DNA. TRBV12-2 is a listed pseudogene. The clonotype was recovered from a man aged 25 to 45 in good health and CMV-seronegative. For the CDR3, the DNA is TGTGCAAGTCGCAAAAGACTAGCGGGAGGTAATGGGGCCAAAAACATTCAGTACTTC. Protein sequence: CASRKRLAGGNGAKNIQYF.